This section outlines one T cell receptor (beta chain) sequence together with its context. Its antigen remains unidentified. The treatment was: approximately 18 received Ad26.COV2.S at low or high dose, single or two shots; a few received placebo; per-sample allocation not given. Sampling happened 63 days after the first vaccine or placebo injection. Data came from immunoSEQ multiplex PCR; TCRdb stores just in-frame clones and leaves some out. This table holds over 400,000 clones, nearly 90% found once. V dropped 3 bases and J dropped 5 bases, with 11 bases sitting between them. Germline lookup yields CDR1 KGHSH and CDR2 LQKENI. CDR3 length: 14 amino acids. This entry belongs to a study of Ad26.COV2.S vaccination and SARS-CoV-2 variants. Study-level results: Vaccinees displayed broader spike-specific TCR repertoires than placebo recipients. Placebo recipients and vaccine recipients were similar in non-spike TCR breadth.

Source: peripheral blood, taken in a trial of Ad26.COV2.S vaccine versus placebo. This clonotype originated in a person aged 18-65 years who received the Ad26.COV2.S COVID-19 vaccine or a placebo. The chain combines TRBV18 with TRBJ1-5; no firm D call. Written as DNA, the CDR3 is TGTGCCAGCTCACCCTCTGGGCAGTATCAGCCCCAGCATTTT. Protein: CASSPSGQYQPQHF.